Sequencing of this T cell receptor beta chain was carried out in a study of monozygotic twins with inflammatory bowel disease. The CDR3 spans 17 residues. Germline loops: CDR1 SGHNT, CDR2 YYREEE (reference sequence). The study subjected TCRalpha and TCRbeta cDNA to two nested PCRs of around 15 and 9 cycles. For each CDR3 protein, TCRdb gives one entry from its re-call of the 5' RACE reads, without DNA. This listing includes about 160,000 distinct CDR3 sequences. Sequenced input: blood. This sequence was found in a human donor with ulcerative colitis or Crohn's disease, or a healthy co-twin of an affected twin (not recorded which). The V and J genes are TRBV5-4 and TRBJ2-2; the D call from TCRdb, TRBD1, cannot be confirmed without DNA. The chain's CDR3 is CAISLPPGQGVGGELFF.